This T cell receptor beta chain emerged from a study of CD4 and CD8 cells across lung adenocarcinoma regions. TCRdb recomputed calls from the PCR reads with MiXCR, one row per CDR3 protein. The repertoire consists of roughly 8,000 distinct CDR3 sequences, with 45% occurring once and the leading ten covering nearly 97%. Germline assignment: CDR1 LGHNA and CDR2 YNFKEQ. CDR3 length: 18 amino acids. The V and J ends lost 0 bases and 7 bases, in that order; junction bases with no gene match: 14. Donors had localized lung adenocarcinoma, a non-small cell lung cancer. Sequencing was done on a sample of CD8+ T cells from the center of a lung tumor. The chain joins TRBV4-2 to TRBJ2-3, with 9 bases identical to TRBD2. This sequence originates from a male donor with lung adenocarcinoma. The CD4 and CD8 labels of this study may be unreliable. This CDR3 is CASSQDRGGSSGGYTQYF. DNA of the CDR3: TGTGCCAGCAGCCAAGATCGAGGAGGTAGCAGCGGGGGGTATACGCAGTATTTT.